This T cell receptor beta chain was sequenced for a study of breast tumors, draining lymph nodes, adjacent tissues. Overall study findings and caveats: The lymph node origin of tumor T cells was framed as consistent with a hypothesis, not demonstrated. Compared with lymph nodes, tumors were less diverse; compared with nontumor tissue, more. Compared with basal-like, luminal-like tumors shared significantly more repertoire with nontumor tissue.

V was cut by 2 bases and J by 2 bases, with 9 bases left in between. Germline lookup yields CDR1 SGHRS and CDR2 YFSETQ. The CDR3 is made up of 14 amino acids. MiXCR, applied by TCRdb to the multiplex PCR reads, yields one record per CDR3 protein. The sample yields about 110,000 distinct CDR3 sequences, about 29% seen once. The table lists this clonotype with many counts. The antigen remains undetermined. The lymph nodes were axillary draining lymph nodes from breast cancer patients. Material: axillary lymph node tissue. The V and J genes are TRBV5-1 and TRBJ2-3; no definite D call. The sequence came from a female donor with breast cancer. Some clones in this sample may be carry-over from other donors' samples. The CDR3 DNA reads TGCGCCAGCAGCTTTGTCGGGCCCACAGATACGCAGTATTTT. It encodes CASSFVGPTDTQYF.